The 22 T cell receptor beta chains below were found in one sample sequenced in a study of molecular identifiers for immune sequencing clone quantification. A single record per CDR3 protein comes from TCRdb applying MiXCR to the PCR reads. The table records 490,000 or so distinct CDR3 sequences, under 30% of them present only once. The sequenced sample was naive CD8+ T cells from blood, with Jurkat cell RNA spiked in. Subset described: FACS-sorted CD8+CD4-CCR7+CD45RA+ naive T cells. The origin of the receptors is a human donor in good health. Some libraries in this study had Jurkat cell RNA spiked in.

Turning to this clonotype: The junction does not match germline at one end; this may be a read error. CDR3 sequence: CARRYGQVAGELFF. CDR3 coding DNA: TGTGCCCGCAGATATGGACAGGTCGCCGGGGAGCTGTTTTTT. The V call is TRBV6-5, the J call TRBJ2-2; TRBD1 agrees at 7 bases. CDR1 is MNHEY and CDR2 is SVGAGI in the germline V gene. The CDR3 contains 14 residues.

The genes are TRBV28 and TRBJ2-5, with a possible D match to TRBD1 (5 bases). V was pared by 3 bases and J by 4 bases, with 9 bases between. There are 13 residues in the CDR3. Germline V gene data show CDR1 as MDHEN and CDR2 as SYDVKM. The CDR3 loop is CASSLTARETQYF. In DNA form, the CDR3 reads TGTGCCAGCAGTTTGACAGCACGAGAGACCCAGTACTTC.

This clonotype was seen only a few times. The chain combines TRBV27 with TRBJ1-6; no definite D call. In germline, CDR1 is MNHEY, CDR2 SMNVEV (reference sequence). Deletions cut 7 bases from V and 8 bases from J, with 15 bases between. The CDR3 extends over 14 amino acids. CDR3 region: CASTQTIAHSPLHF. CDR3 bases: TGTGCCAGCACCCAAACCATAGCCCATTCACCCCTCCACTTT.

The chain combines TRBV3-1 with TRBJ1-1, with D tentatively TRBD1 (6 bases). Trimming cost V 4 bases and J 0 bases, with 21 bases left between them. Germline V CDR1 and CDR2: LGHDT, YNNKEL (reference sequence). This CDR3 contains 18 residues. Written as DNA, the CDR3 is TGTGCCAGCAGCCCATCCTGGACAGAAACAATGCTGAACACTGAAGCTTTCTTT. This sequence encodes CASSPSWTETMLNTEAFF.

This clonotype has a handful of counts. The chain employs TRBV12-3 or TRBV12-4 and TRBJ2-7; no clear D gene. The V end lost 4 bases, the J end lost 1 base, and 11 bases lay between the germline ends. This CDR3 comprises 14 residues. The CDR3 DNA reads TGTGCCAGCAGTTCCCCGTCGAGATCCTACGAGCAGTACTTC. Its translation: CASSSPSRSYEQYF.

In the case of this clonotype: A clone one base away is much larger, so this may be a read error. Because it lacks the conserved phenylalanine or tryptophan at the end, this CDR3 is likely a read error. The rearrangement joins TRBV20-1 to TRBJ2-3, with 8 bases identical to TRBD2. J lost 5 bases, V lost 1 base, and 17 bases had no gene match. Germline loops: CDR1 DFQATT, CDR2 SNEGSKA (reference sequence). The CDR3 is made up of 18 amino acids. The CDR3 loop reads CSARGGLDRGGRIDTQYL. The CDR3 bases are TGCAGTGCTAGAGGGGGACTAGATCGGGGCGGGAGAATAGATACGCAGTATCTT.

A word on this clonotype: One end of the junction fails to match germline, which may point to a read error. V gene TRBV6-2 or TRBV6-3 combines with J gene TRBJ2-7, with D possibly being TRBD2 (6 bases). The CDR3 loop spans 14 amino acids. Per the germline V gene, CDR1 is MNHEY and CDR2 is SVGEGT. In DNA form, the CDR3 reads TGTGCCAGCAGTTACGCGGGGTCGTCCTACGCGCAGTACTTC. Encoded protein: CASSYAGSSYAQYF.

Remarks on this clonotype: Being one base from a much bigger clone, this may be a read error. This rearrangement joins TRBV7-3 to TRBJ2-1; 13 positions agree with TRBD2. Trimming cost V 5 bases and J 6 bases; bases outside gene matches: 7. Germline CDR1 reads SGHTA; CDR2 reads FQGTGA. The CDR3 spans 16 residues. CDR3 amino acids: CASSPLAGGLSNEQFF. The CDR3 DNA follows: TGTGCCAGCAGCCCACTAGCGGGAGGGCTGTCCAATGAGCAGTTCTTC.

In the case of this clonotype: It is likely a read error, because the conserved phenylalanine at the end of the CDR3 is missing. The chain employs TRBV30 and TRBJ2-1, with D possibly matching TRBD1 (5 bases). V was cut by 0 bases and J by 12 bases, with 9 bases left in between. The V gene's germline CDR1 is GTSNPN and CDR2 SVGIG (reference sequence). The CDR3 extends over 11 amino acids. CDR3 nucleotide sequence: TGTGCCTGGAGTGTCGGACATGTGCAGTTCTCC. This encodes CAWSVGHVQFS.

Many counts were recorded for this clonotype. The chain carries TRBV5-6 and TRBJ1-1; D is unclear. The CDR3 spans 14 residues. Germline loops: CDR1 SGHDT, CDR2 YYEEEE. The V and J ends lost 0 bases and 0 bases respectively, with 6 bases between them. The CDR3 sequence is CASSLGPLNTEAFF. The CDR3 region has the DNA TGTGCCAGCAGCTTGGGACCGCTGAACACTGAAGCTTTCTTT. The variable domain in full, completed from reference TRBV5-6 and TRBJ1-1, reads DAGVTQSPTHLIKTRGQQVTLRCSPKSGHDTVSWYQQALGQGPQFIFQYYEEEERQRGNFPDRFSGHQFPNYSSELNVNALLLGDSALYLCASSLGPLNTEAFFGQGTRLTVV.

The gene calls are TRBV12-3 or TRBV12-4 and TRBJ1-2; D is unclear. Trimming took off 3 bases at V and 10 bases at J, with 15 bases between the two ends. The CDR3 runs 13 residues. CDR3 nucleotide sequence: TGTGCCAGCAGTTTCCCGACCGTGGATGTCTACACCTTC. This codes for CASSFPTVDVYTF.

This clonotype was recorded many times. The chain carries TRBV27 and TRBJ2-3; tentatively, D is TRBD2 (5 bases). Germline V CDR1 and CDR2: MNHEY, SMNVEV (reference sequence). The CDR3 runs to 12 residues. V lost 6 bases, J lost 6 bases, and 10 bases lay in between. The DNA of the CDR3 is TGTGCCAGCAGCTTGACGGGGGATACGCAGTATTTT. Its protein product is CASSLTGDTQYF.

This chain joins TRBV4-3 and TRBJ1-4, with D perhaps matching TRBD1 (6 bases). The CDR3 is made up of 14 amino acids. Germline CDR1 reads LGHNA; CDR2 reads YSLEER. V lost 1 base and J lost 8, with 11 bases in between. This CDR3 is CASSQGGAEEKLFF. CDR3 sequence (DNA): TGCGCCAGCAGCCAAGGGGGGGCGGAAGAAAAACTGTTTTTT.

This clonotype was detected many times. The chain carries TRBV6-2 or TRBV6-3 and TRBJ1-1; 9 bases are shared with TRBD1. This CDR3 contains 13 residues. Germline loops: CDR1 MNHEY, CDR2 SVGEGT. V shed 6 bases and J 5 bases; nucleotides not matched to a gene: 4. This CDR3 reads CASRYRGLTEAFF. CDR3 sequence (DNA): TGTGCCAGCAGATACAGGGGGCTGACTGAAGCTTTCTTT.

This clonotype was seen at least ten times. The chain has TRBV5-1 and TRBJ2-7, with TRBD2 matching 12 bases. This CDR3 contains 15 residues. Losses at the gene ends were 3 bases for V and 3 bases for J; bases not matched to a gene: 4. The germline V gene encodes CDR1 SGHRS and CDR2 YFSETQ. The CDR3: CASSYATSGSYEQYF. The CDR3 bases are TGCGCCAGCAGCTACGCGACTAGCGGGAGCTACGAGCAGTACTTC.

This clonotype came up a few times. The rearrangement joins TRBV6-5 to TRBJ2-4; D gene unclear. Trimming shortened V by 0 bases and J by 1 base, and 13 bases separated the two germline ends. This CDR3 is built from 17 residues. Germline loops: CDR1 MNHEY, CDR2 SVGAGI. The chain's CDR3 is CASSYSTTLLAKNIQYF. The DNA for the CDR3 is TGTGCCAGCAGTTACTCGACCACGCTGCTGGCCAAAAACATTCAGTACTTC.

The genes are TRBV19 and TRBJ1-1; D is unresolved. The germline V and J ends were trimmed by 5 bases and 4 bases, with 5 bases remaining between them. Germline V gene data show CDR1 as LNHDA and CDR2 as SQIVND (reference sequence). This CDR3 has 11 amino acids. CDR3 nucleotides: TGTGCCAGTAGTGGAAGCACTGAAGCTTTCTTT. Protein: CASSGSTEAFF.

This clonotype has just a few counts. The rearrangement joins TRBV12-3 or TRBV12-4 to TRBJ2-7; D remains ambiguous. V was pared by 3 bases and J by 2 bases, with 11 bases between. CDR3 length: 14 residues. Here the CDR3 reads CASSFRSEPYEQYF. The CDR3 bases are TGTGCCAGCAGTTTTCGGTCAGAACCCTACGAGCAGTACTTC.

Worth noting for this clonotype: It may be a read error: a sequence one base away is much more abundant. The chain carries TRBV5-3 and TRBJ2-7; D is unclear. TRBV5-3 is an open reading frame, and its role is uncertain. The CDR3 has 14 residues. The CDR3 sequence is CASSLAPGSDGQYF. The DNA for the CDR3 is TGTGCCAGCAGCTTGGCGCCGGGCTCGGACGGGCAGTACTTC.

The V call is TRBV4-3, the J call TRBJ2-2, with a possible D match to TRBD2 (6 bases). V dropped 5 bases and J dropped 6 bases, with 13 bases sitting between them. CDR3 length: 14 amino acids. The germline V gene has CDR1 LGHNA and CDR2 YSLEER. CDR3 protein: CASSNRDSAGELFF. The CDR3 region has the DNA TGCGCCAGCAGCAACCGGGACTCCGCCGGGGAGCTGTTTTTT.

This clonotype was seen more than once but under ten times. J is TRBJ2-3 and V is TRBV27; D ambiguous. The CDR3 consists of 16 residues. Trimming removed 8 bases at V and 1 base at J, with 19 bases between. Germline V lookup: CDR1 MNHEY, CDR2 SMNVEV (reference sequence). This CDR3 is CASGVADPSRTDTQYF. Here the CDR3 DNA reads TGTGCCAGCGGGGTGGCAGACCCATCACGCACAGATACGCAGTATTTT.

The rearrangement links TRBV5-1 to TRBJ2-7; 10 bases map to TRBD1. The V gene end was trimmed by 7 bases and the J gene end by 7 bases; junction bases not matched to a gene: 5. CDR3 length: 12 amino acids. Germline V gene data show CDR1 as SGHRS and CDR2 as YFSETQ. In DNA, the CDR3 is TGCGCCAGCCGGGACAGGGGTAATGAGCAGTACTTC. Residues: CASRDRGNEQYF.